One and the same sample provided the 3 T cell receptor beta chains below, sequenced in a study of T-cell reconstitution after alpha-beta-depleted transplantation in children. This sample's TCRbeta library carried unique molecular identifier barcodes. Via MiXCR, TCRdb re-called the PCR reads, giving one row per CDR3 protein. The sample includes hundreds of thousands of distinct CDR3 sequences, around 16% of them seen just once. Source: PBMCs, mostly from graft donor cells, taken 360 days after TCRalphabeta/CD19-depleted stem cell transplant. These receptors all stem from a boy in the first two years of life who had a stem cell transplant for Wiskott-Aldrich syndrome, so the T cells may come from the graft donor.

In this sample, this clonotype turned up many times. The chain recombines TRBV20-1 with TRBJ2-1; D may be TRBD1 or TRBD2 (7 bases each). V dropped 6 bases and J dropped 1 base, with 16 bases sitting between them. The CDR3 consists of 15 residues. CDR1 DFQATT and CDR2 SNEGSKA come from the germline V gene (reference sequence). The CDR3 protein is CSARGGQESYNEQFF. DNA for the CDR3: TGCAGTGCCAGGGGGGGGCAAGAATCCTACAATGAGCAGTTCTTC.

This chain joins TRBV7-6 and TRBJ2-3; 7 nucleotides agree with TRBD1. The V segment lost 5 bases and the J segment 3 bases; nucleotides outside the gene matches: 8. This CDR3 comprises 15 residues. Germline V gene data show CDR1 as SGHVS and CDR2 as FNYEAQ. The CDR3 region has the DNA TGTGCCAGCAGCCCATATGGGACAGCTACAGATACGCAGTATTTT. This sequence encodes CASSPYGTATDTQYF.

This sequence joins TRBV10-3 and TRBJ2-1; TRBD1 agrees at 10 bases. The J segment lost 7 bases and the V segment lost 6 bases, leaving 12 bases of the junction unmatched. Germline V gene sequence: CDR1 ENHRY, CDR2 SYGVKD. The CDR3 sequence is 16 residues long. CDR3 region: CAIRDDRGRRFNEQFF. The CDR3 coding sequence is TGTGCCATCAGGGACGACAGGGGGCGACGGTTTAATGAGCAGTTCTTC.